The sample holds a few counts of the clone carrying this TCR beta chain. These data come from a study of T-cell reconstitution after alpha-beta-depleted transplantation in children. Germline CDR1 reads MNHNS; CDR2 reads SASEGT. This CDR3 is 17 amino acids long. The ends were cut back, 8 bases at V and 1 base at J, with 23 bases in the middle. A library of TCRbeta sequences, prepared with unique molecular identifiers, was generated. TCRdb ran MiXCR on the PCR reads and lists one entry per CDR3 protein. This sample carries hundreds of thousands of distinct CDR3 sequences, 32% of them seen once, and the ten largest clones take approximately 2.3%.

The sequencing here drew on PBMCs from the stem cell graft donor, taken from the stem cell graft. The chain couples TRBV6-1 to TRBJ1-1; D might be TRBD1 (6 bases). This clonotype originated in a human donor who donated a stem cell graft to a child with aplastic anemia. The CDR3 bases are TGTGCCAGCGCGAGACGTGTACGCGGGGGCACGAACACTGAAGCTTTCTTT. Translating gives CASARRVRGGTNTEAFF.